Following are 18 T cell receptor beta chains from one sample sequenced in a study of T-cell memory formation after mild COVID-19. TCRdb re-called the 5' RACE reads through MiXCR, storing one row per CDR3 protein. The sample contains about 170,000 distinct CDR3 sequences, roughly 13% of which appear only once. What was sequenced was PBMCs or a T cell subset sorted from them (not recorded which). The receptors shown here come from a man aged 18 to 35 who had mild COVID-19 (a few samples of this study predate the infection). Cell type and time point are not known.

CDR3 DNA: TGTGCCAGCAGCTTCACAGGGGGCCTTAGTAATTCACCCCTCCACTTT. Translated, it gives CASSFTGGLSNSPLHF. The genes are TRBV7-2 and TRBJ1-6; 9 nucleotides align to TRBD1. V lost 3 bases to trimming and J lost 6 bases; unmatched junction nucleotides: 6. The CDR3 length is 16 residues. Germline V CDR1 and CDR2: SGHTA, FQGNSA.

The chain recombines TRBV5-1 with TRBJ2-3, with 10 bases fitting TRBD2. CDR3 size: 18 residues. V lost 1 base to trimming and J lost 5 bases; unmatched junction nucleotides: 13. CDR1 and CDR2 (germline): SGHRS, YFSETQ. The CDR3 DNA sequence: TGCGCCAGCAGCTTGAGTCCTAGCGGGGGCCCCTCGGGAGATACGCAGTATTTT. It specifies CASSLSPSGGPSGDTQYF. Combining the CDR3 with reference TRBV5-1 and TRBJ2-3 gives the whole variable domain KAGVTQTPRYLIKTRGQQVTLSCSPISGHRSVSWYQQTPGQGLQFLFEYFSETQRNKGNFPGRFSGRQFSNSRSEMNVSTLELGDSALYLCASSLSPSGGPSGDTQYFGPGTRLTVL.

The rearrangement joins TRBV4-2 to TRBJ1-2, with 7 positions matching TRBD1. Germline CDR1 is LGHNA and CDR2 is YNFKEQ. The CDR3 is 15 amino acids. Trimming at V came to 4 bases and at J to 4 bases, leaving 9 bases not matched to a gene. CDR3 coding DNA: TGTGCCAGCAGCCCACGGACAGGCAGCGGCTATGGCTACACCTTC. It specifies CASSPRTGSGYGYTF.

This clonotype was recorded a few times. This sequence joins TRBV24-1 and TRBJ2-1; TRBD1 agrees at 7 bases. This CDR3 comprises 14 residues. The V gene end was trimmed by 4 bases and the J gene end by 10 bases; junction bases not matched to a gene: 9. Per the germline V gene, CDR1 is KGHDR and CDR2 is SFDVKD. The CDR3 is CATSDPSDREEQFF. The CDR3 DNA is TGTGCCACCAGTGACCCGTCAGACAGGGAGGAGCAGTTCTTC.

The V call is TRBV20-1, the J call TRBJ2-1; D uncertain. The CDR3 sequence is 11 residues long. The V end lost 3 bases, the J end lost 4 bases, and 4 bases lay between the germline ends. CDR1 is DFQATT and CDR2 is SNEGSKA in the germline V gene (reference sequence). CDR3 region: CSARNYNEQFF. The CDR3 nucleotides are TGCAGTGCTAGGAATTACAATGAGCAGTTCTTC.

This clonotype was seen ten or more times. This chain joins TRBV3-1 and TRBJ1-2; TRBD1 aligns across 7 bases. Germline CDR1 reads LGHDT; CDR2 reads YNNKEL (reference sequence). V trimming: 3 bases; J trimming: 4 bases; junction bases outside the gene matches: 2. This CDR3 contains 13 residues. The CDR3 DNA follows: TGTGCCAGCAGCCAGGGACAGAGCTATGGCTACACCTTC. Amino acids: CASSQGQSYGYTF.

There are a few counts of this clonotype. The chain employs TRBV5-1 and TRBJ2-1; the D gene is possibly TRBD1 (5 bases). The CDR3 contains 15 residues. V lost 5 bases to trimming and J lost 4 bases, with 16 bases between them. The germline V gene encodes CDR1 SGHRS and CDR2 YFSETQ. The CDR3 coding sequence is TGCGCCAGCAGTACCGCGGACACTATTTACAATGAGCAGTTCTTC. This codes for CASSTADTIYNEQFF.

V and J are TRBV5-1 and TRBJ2-3, with D possibly matching TRBD1 (7 bases). Germline V gene data show CDR1 as SGHRS and CDR2 as YFSETQ. V shed 4 bases and J shed 1 base, with 16 bases lying between them. The CDR3 is made up of 16 amino acids. DNA for the CDR3: TGCGCCAGCAGCCTCATTCGCGGGACAGGCACAGATACGCAGTATTTT. This translates into CASSLIRGTGTDTQYF.

This clonotype turned up a few times. The chain recombines TRBV7-9 with TRBJ1-2; D is possibly TRBD1 (6 bases). Germline V gene lookup returns CDR1 SEHNR and CDR2 FQNEAQ (reference sequence). V lost 4 bases and J 6 bases, leaving 21 bases between the germline ends. This CDR3 is 16 amino acids long. CDR3 residues: CASSSNLLQGRDGYTF. CDR3 DNA: TGTGCCAGCAGCTCCAACCTATTACAGGGAAGGGATGGCTACACCTTC.

This clonotype was detected a few times. The rearrangement links TRBV7-2 to TRBJ2-2; the D is unclear. The CDR3 has 16 residues. The germline gives CDR1 SGHTA, CDR2 FQGNSA. V was cut by 2 bases and J by 0 bases, with 10 bases left in between. The CDR3 nucleotides read TGTGCCAGCAGCTTATCCGGACCTACGAACACCGGGGAGCTGTTTTTT. Its protein product is CASSLSGPTNTGELFF.

This clonotype was detected a few times. The chain uses TRBV4-1 and TRBJ1-2; TRBD1 might be the D (5 bases). Germline V gene sequence: CDR1 MGHRA, CDR2 YSYEKL. Trimming took 4 bases from V and 1 from J, leaving 16 bases between them. This CDR3 spans 16 amino acids. CDR3 residues: CASSLMTGENNYGYTF. The CDR3 region has the DNA TGCGCCAGCAGCCTTATGACGGGGGAAAATAACTATGGCTACACCTTC.

The CDR3 nucleotides read TGTGCCATTATAGGGAAGCCTGGAAACACCATATATTTT. Amino acid sequence: CAIIGKPGNTIYF. The rearrangement uses TRBV28 and TRBJ1-3; D not certain. Trimming removed 10 bases at V and 2 bases at J, with 12 bases between. The CDR3 spans 13 residues. CDR1 is MDHEN and CDR2 is SYDVKM in the germline V gene.

A few counts support this clonotype. V is TRBV20-1 and J is TRBJ2-7, with unresolved D. The CDR3 has 13 residues. The germline CDR1 and CDR2 sequences are DFQATT and SNEGSKA (reference sequence). Between the trimmed V and J ends, which lost 1 base and 4 bases, there was a span of 11 bases. The CDR3, as DNA: TGCAGTGCTAGAGTGCCACAGTTTTACGAGCAGTACGTC. Translated, it gives CSARVPQFYEQYV.

This clonotype was seen a few times. The chain links TRBV5-4 to TRBJ2-5; D gene uncertain. Between the trimmed V and J ends, which lost 4 bases and 1 base, there was a span of 14 bases. The length of the CDR3 is 15 residues. Per germline, CDR1 SGHNT and CDR2 YYREEE (reference sequence). This chain's CDR3 is CASSPATRTQETQYF. The CDR3 nucleotides are TGTGCCAGCAGCCCCGCTACAAGGACCCAAGAGACCCAGTACTTC.

Concerning this clonotype itself: An end of the junction differs from the germline gene, which may be a read error. The chain joins TRBV20-1 to TRBJ1-5; D possibly corresponds to TRBD1 (6 bases). CDR1 and CDR2 (germline): DFQATT, SNEGSKA (reference sequence). The CDR3 extends over 14 amino acids. The CDR3 DNA reads as TGCAGTGCTGGAGAAGGGGGTAGCGATCAGCCCCAGCATTTT. It codes for CSAGEGGSDQPQHF.

This clonotype has a count of ten or more. The chain links TRBV28 to TRBJ2-4; D is ambiguous. From germline, CDR1 is MDHEN and CDR2 SYDVKM. V dropped 2 bases and J dropped 3 bases, with 8 bases sitting between them. The CDR3 loop spans 14 amino acids. The CDR3 nucleotides read TGTGCCAGCAGTTTAAGAGAATTCAAAAACATTCAGTACTTC. It codes for CASSLREFKNIQYF.

This chain joins TRBV7-2 and TRBJ2-5, with 8 bases matching TRBD1. Germline loops: CDR1 SGHTA, CDR2 FQGNSA. With 6 bases clipped from V and 0 bases from J, the junction kept 9 bases outside the gene matches. The CDR3 covers 16 residues. The CDR3 DNA reads TGTGCCAGCAGAGCGAGACAGGGGTTGTACCAAGAGACCCAGTACTTC. Its translation: CASRARQGLYQETQYF.

The chain carries TRBV4-3 and TRBJ2-3; tentative D call: TRBD1 (6 bases). V was trimmed by 2 bases and J by 4 bases, leaving 13 bases between them. This CDR3 spans 15 amino acids. Germline CDR1 and CDR2: LGHNA and YSLEER. The CDR3 DNA sequence: TGCGCCAGCAGCCAAACAGGGCGGGCATCAGATACGCAGTATTTT. Translated, it gives CASSQTGRASDTQYF.